This TCR beta chain stems from a study of blood T cell repertoires in COVID-19. As for the study in general: Researchers got acute and convalescent COVID-19 samples from the United States, Italy and Spain. T cells, B-cell-depleted T cells, or PBMCs provided the cDNA or gDNA that served as material.

Trimming stripped 0 bases from V and 3 bases from J, with 4 bases between. Germline-derived CDR1 and CDR2 are SGHKS and YYEKEE (reference sequence). The CDR3 covers 13 residues. Per the original data handling: Estimates of nucleated cell counts were drawn from the amplification of reference gene primers. Generated by immunoSEQ multiplex PCR, the TCRdb table keeps only in-frame clones and is missing some. V, J and clone size derive from that table, while D and trimming were established from the DNA sequence. The sample lists around 100,000 clones; almost 90% were seen once. The TCR sequence derives from a human donor in a cohort sampled during active COVID-19. The specimen sequenced was peripheral blood. The chain uses TRBV5-5 and TRBJ1-5, with D hard to call. The CDR3: CASSLDNNQPQHF. DNA of the CDR3: TGTGCCAGCAGCTTGGACAACAATCAGCCCCAGCATTTT.